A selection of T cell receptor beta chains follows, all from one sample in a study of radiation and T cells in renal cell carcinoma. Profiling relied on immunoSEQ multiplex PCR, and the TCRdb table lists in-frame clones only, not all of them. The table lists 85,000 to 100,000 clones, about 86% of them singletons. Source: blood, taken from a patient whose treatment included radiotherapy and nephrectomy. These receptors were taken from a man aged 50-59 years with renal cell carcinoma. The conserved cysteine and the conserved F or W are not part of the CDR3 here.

CDR3 protein: ASNQGLMNTEAF; V gene: TRBV5-4
CDR3 protein: SVERLAGGNEQF; V gene: TRBV29-1
CDR3 protein: SVEDRVANEQF; V gene: TRBV29-1
CDR3 protein: ASSLAGATDTQY; V gene: TRBV5-4
CDR3 protein: ASSPRTSSYNEQF; V gene: TRBV5-5
CDR3 protein: ASSLGSSSYNEQF; V gene: TRBV7-2
CDR3 protein: ASRQGDGELF; V gene: TRBV28
CDR3 protein: ASSVQGNTEAF; V gene: TRBV2
CDR3 protein: ASSTQLAGIGETQY; V gene: TRBV19
CDR3 protein: ASSVGGSPYEQY; V gene: TRBV7-6
CDR3 protein: ASSQEYAGGWNEQF; V gene: TRBV4-1
CDR3 protein: ASAPGTGGLNQPQH; V gene: TRBV27
CDR3 protein: ASLQASGGHTDTQY; V gene: TRBV18
CDR3 protein: ASSLRERHTQY; V gene: TRBV13
CDR3 protein: ASSSETGSYGYT; V gene: TRBV5-1
CDR3 protein: ASSPGQGMEETQY; V gene: TRBV18